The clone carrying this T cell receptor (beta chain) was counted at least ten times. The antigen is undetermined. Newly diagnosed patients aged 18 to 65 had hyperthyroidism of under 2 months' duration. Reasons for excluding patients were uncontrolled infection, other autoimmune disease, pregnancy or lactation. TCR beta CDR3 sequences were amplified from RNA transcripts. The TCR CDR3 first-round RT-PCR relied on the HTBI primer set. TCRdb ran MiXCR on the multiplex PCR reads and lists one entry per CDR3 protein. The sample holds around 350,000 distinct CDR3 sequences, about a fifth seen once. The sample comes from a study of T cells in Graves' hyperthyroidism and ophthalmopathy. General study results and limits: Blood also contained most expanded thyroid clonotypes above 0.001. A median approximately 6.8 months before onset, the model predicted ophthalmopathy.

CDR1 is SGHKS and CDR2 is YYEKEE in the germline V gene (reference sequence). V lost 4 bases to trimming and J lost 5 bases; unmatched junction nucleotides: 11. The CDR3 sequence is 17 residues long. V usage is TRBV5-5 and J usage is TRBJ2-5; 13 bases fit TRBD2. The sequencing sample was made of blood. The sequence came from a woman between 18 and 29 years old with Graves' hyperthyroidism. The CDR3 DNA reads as TGTGCCAGCAGCGCCCTAACTAGCGGGGGGGGTCTTGAGACCCAGTACTTC. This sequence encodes CASSALTSGGGLETQYF.